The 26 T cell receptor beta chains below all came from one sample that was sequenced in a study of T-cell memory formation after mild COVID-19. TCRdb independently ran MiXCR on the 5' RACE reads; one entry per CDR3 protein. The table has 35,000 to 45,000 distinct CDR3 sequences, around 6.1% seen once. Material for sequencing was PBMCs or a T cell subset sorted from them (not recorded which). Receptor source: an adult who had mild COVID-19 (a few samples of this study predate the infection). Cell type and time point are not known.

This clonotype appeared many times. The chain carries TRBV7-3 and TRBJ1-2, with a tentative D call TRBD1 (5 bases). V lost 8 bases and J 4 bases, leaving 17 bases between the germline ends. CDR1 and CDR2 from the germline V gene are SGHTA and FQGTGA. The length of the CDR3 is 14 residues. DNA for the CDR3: TGTGCCAGCTCCCCTGGGGGACTAGGCTATGGCTACACCTTC. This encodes CASSPGGLGYGYTF.

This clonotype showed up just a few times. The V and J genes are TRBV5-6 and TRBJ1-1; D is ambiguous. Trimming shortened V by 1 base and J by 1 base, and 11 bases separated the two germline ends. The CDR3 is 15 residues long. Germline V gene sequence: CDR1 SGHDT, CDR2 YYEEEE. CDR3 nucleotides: TGTGCCAGCAGCTTGTTTGGACTCAAGAACACTGAAGCTTTCTTT. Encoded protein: CASSLFGLKNTEAFF.

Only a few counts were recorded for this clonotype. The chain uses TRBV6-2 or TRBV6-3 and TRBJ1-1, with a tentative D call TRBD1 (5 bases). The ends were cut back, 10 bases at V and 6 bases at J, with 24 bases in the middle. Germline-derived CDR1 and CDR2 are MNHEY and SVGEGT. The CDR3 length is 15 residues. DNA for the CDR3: TGTGCCACCAGCGGGACTCTTGGGGTAATGCCTGAAGCTTTCTTT. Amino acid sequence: CATSGTLGVMPEAFF.

The CDR3 DNA reads TGCGCCAGCAGCCAAATGACAGGGGGAGGTGAGCAGTTCTTC. Protein: CASSQMTGGGEQFF. The V gene is TRBV4-1, the J gene TRBJ2-1; 9 positions match TRBD1. CDR1 is MGHRA and CDR2 is YSYEKL in the germline V gene. The junction had 5 bases not matched to a gene; V was cut back by 2 bases and J by 9 bases. The CDR3 loop spans 14 amino acids.

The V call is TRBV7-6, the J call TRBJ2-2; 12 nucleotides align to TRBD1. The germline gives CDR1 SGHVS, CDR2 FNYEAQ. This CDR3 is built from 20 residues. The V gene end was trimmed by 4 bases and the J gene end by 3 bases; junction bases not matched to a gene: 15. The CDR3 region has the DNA TGTGCCAGCAGCTCCGTCCCAACCGGGACAGGGGGCCGATACACCGGGGAGCTGTTTTTT. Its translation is CASSSVPTGTGGRYTGELFF.

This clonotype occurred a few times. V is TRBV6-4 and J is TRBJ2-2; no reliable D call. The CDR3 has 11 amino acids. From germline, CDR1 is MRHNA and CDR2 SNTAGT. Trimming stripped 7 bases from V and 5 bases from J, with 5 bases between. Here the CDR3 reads CASTKTGELFF. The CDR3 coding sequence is TGTGCCAGCACTAAAACCGGGGAGCTGTTTTTT.

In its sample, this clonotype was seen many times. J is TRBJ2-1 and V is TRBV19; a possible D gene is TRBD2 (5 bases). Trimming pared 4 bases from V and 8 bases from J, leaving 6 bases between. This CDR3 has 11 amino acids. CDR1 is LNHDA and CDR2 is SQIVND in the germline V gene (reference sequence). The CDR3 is CASSKRDEQFF. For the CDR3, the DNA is TGTGCCAGTAGTAAGAGGGATGAGCAGTTCTTC.

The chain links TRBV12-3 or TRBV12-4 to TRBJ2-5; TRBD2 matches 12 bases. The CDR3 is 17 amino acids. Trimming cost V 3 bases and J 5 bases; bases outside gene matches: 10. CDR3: CASSFSLAGGNWETQYF. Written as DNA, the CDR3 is TGTGCCAGCAGTTTTTCACTAGCGGGGGGTAATTGGGAGACCCAGTACTTC.

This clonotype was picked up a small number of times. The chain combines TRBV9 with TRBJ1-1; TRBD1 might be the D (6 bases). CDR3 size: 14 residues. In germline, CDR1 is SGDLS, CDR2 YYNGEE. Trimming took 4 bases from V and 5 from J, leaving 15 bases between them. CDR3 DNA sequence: TGTGCCAGCAGCTATCTGGGGGCAGTTACTGAAGCTTTCTTT. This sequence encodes CASSYLGAVTEAFF.

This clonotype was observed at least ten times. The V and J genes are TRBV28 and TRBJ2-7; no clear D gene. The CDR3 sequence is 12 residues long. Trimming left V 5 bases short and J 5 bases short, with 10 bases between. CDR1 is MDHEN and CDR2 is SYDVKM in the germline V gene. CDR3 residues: CASSPGIHEQYF. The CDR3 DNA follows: TGTGCCAGCAGTCCCGGAATTCACGAGCAGTACTTC.

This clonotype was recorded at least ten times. This chain's CDR3 is CASSLAGQNEQYF. The DNA for the CDR3 is TGTGCCAGCAGCTTAGCGGGACAGAACGAGCAGTACTTC. J is TRBJ2-7 and V is TRBV7-8, with 7 bases matching TRBD1. Germline CDR1 is SGHVS and CDR2 is FQNEAQ. The J segment lost 5 bases and the V segment lost 0 bases, leaving 1 base of the junction unmatched. The CDR3 sequence is 13 residues long.

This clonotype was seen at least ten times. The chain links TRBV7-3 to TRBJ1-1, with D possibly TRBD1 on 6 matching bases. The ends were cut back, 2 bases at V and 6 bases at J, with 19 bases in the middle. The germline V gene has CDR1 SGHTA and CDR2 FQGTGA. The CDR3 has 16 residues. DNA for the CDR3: TGTGCCAGCAGCTTATCGATTGCGGGGGGCAGGGCTGAAGCTTTCTTT. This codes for CASSLSIAGGRAEAFF.

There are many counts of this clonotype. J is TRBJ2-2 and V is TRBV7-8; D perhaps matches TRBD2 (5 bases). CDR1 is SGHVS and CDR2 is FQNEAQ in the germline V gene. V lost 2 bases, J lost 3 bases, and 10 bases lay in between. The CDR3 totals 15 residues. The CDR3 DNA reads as TGTGCCAGCAGCTTAACTCTAGCTGACACCGGGGAGCTGTTTTTT. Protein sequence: CASSLTLADTGELFF.

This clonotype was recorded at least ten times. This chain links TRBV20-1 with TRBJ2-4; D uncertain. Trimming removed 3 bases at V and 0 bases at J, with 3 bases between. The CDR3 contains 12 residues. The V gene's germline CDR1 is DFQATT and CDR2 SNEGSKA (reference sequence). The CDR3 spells CSASLAKNIQYF. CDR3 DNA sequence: TGCAGTGCTAGTCTAGCCAAAAACATTCAGTACTTC.

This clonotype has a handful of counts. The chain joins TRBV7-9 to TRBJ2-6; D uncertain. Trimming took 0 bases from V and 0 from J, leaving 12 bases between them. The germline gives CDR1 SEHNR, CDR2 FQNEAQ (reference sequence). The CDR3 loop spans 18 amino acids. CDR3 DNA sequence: TGTGCCAGCAGCTTAGCGCTCTCGGGTTTCTCTGGGGCCAACGTCCTGACTTTC. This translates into CASSLALSGFSGANVLTF.

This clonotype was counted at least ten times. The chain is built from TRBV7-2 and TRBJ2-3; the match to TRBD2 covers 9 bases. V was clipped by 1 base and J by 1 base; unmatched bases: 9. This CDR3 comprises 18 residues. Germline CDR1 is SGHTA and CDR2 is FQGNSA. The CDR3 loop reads CASSLDLAGMGGTDTQYF. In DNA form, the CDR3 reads TGTGCCAGCAGCTTAGACCTAGCGGGGATGGGGGGCACAGATACGCAGTATTTT.

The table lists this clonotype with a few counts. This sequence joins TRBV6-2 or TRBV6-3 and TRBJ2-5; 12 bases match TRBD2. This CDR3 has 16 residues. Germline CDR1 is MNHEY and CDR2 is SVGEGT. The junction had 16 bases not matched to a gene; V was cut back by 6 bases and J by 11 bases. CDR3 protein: CASSYLLGLAGRLQYF. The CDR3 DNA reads TGTGCCAGCAGCTACCTACTCGGACTAGCGGGACGGTTACAGTACTTC.

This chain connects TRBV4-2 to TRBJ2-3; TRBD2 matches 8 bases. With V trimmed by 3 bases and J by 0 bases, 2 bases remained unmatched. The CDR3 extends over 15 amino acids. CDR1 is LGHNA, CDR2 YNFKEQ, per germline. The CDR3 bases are TGTGCCAGCAGCCAGAAGCGGGGGAGCACAGATACGCAGTATTTT. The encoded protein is CASSQKRGSTDTQYF.

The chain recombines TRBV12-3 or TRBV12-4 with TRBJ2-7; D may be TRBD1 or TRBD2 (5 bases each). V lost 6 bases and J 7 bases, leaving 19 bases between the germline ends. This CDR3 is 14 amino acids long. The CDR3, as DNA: TGTGCCAGCAGCTCCGAGGGTTGGGCAGGGGAGCAGTACTTC. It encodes CASSSEGWAGEQYF.

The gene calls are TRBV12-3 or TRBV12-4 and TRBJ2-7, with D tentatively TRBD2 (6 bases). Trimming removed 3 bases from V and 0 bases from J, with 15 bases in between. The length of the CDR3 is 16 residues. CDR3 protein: CASSFGGKRSSYEQYF. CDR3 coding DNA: TGTGCCAGCAGTTTTGGGGGGAAAAGGAGCTCCTACGAGCAGTACTTC.

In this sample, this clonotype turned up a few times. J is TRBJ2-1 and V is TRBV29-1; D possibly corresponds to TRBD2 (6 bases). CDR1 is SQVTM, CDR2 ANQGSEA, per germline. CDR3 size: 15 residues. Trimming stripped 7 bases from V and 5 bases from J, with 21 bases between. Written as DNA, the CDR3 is TGCAGCGCCCTCAGGAGGGGAGGTGGAAACAATGAGCAGTTCTTC. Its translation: CSALRRGGGNNEQFF.

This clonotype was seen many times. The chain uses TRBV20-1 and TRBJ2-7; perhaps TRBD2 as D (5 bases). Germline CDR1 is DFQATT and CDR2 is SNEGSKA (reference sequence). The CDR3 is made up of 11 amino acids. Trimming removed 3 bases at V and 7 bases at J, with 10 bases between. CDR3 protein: CSASLREEQYF. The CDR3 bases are TGCAGTGCTAGTTTGAGGGAGGAGCAGTACTTC.

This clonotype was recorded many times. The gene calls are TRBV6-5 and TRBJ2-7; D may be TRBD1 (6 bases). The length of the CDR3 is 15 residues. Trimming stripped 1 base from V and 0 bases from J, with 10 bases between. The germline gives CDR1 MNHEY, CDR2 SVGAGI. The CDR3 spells CASSYWDTSSYEQYF. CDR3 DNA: TGTGCCAGCAGTTACTGGGACACGTCCTCCTACGAGCAGTACTTC.

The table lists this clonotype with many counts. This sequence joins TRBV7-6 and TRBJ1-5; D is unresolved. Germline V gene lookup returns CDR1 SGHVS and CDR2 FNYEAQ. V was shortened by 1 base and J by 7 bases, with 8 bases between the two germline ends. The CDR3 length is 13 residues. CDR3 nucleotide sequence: TGTGCCAGCAGCTTAGAGGCAGCCCAGCCCCAGCATTTT. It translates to CASSLEAAQPQHF.

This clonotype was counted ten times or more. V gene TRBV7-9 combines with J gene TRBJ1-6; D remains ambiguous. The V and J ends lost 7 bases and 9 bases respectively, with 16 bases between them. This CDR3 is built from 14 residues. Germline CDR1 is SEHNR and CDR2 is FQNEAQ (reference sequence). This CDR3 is CASTRDLGSSPLHF. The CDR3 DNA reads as TGTGCCAGCACCCGCGACCTGGGAAGTTCACCCCTCCACTTT.

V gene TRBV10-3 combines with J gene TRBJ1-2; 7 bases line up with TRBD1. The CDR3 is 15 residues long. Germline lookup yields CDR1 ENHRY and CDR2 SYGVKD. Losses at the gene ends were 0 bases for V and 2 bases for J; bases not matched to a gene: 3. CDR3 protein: CAISESTDRNYGYTF. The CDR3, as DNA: TGTGCCATCAGTGAGTCGACGGACAGGAACTATGGCTACACCTTC.